These 22 T cell receptor beta chains originate from one sample sequenced in a study of T cells in Graves' hyperthyroidism and ophthalmopathy. Regions amplified from RNA transcripts were the TCR beta CDR3 regions. RT-PCR in the first round (using the HTBI primer set) targeted the TCR CDR3. MiXCR, applied by TCRdb to the multiplex PCR reads, yields one record per CDR3 protein. The sample has 380,000 or so distinct CDR3 sequences, 13% seen once. Sequencing was performed on blood. The receptors were sampled from a man aged 30 to 39 with Graves' hyperthyroidism that later progressed to Graves' ophthalmopathy.

In regard to this clonotype: At one end, the junction sequence differs from germline, possibly due to a read error. The chain has TRBV12-3 or TRBV12-4 and TRBJ2-1; D possibly corresponds to TRBD2 (7 bases). There are 15 residues in the CDR3. This CDR3 is CASSWGGSSCNEQFF. The CDR3 DNA sequence: TGTGCCAGCAGTTGGGGGGGCAGCTCCTGCAATGAGCAGTTCTTC.

This clonotype was recorded at least ten times. V usage is TRBV19 and J usage is TRBJ1-2, with a tentative D call TRBD1 (5 bases). Trimming took off 4 bases at V and 6 bases at J, with 12 bases between the two ends. Per germline, CDR1 LNHDA and CDR2 SQIVND (reference sequence). This CDR3 contains 13 residues. The DNA for the CDR3 is TGTGCCAGTAGTAGTACGGGGGGAGATGGCTACACCTTC. Translating gives CASSSTGGDGYTF. The whole variable domain, filled in from reference TRBV19 and TRBJ1-2, reads DGGITQSPKYLFRKEGQNVTLSCEQNLNHDAMYWYRQDPGQGLRLIYYSQIVNDFQKGDIAEGYSVSREKKESFPLTVTSAQKNPTAFYLCASSSTGGDGYTFGSGTRLTVV.

The V gene is TRBV3-1, the J gene TRBJ2-7, with D perhaps given as TRBD1 or TRBD2 (5 bases each). The CDR3 runs to 16 residues. Germline CDR1 is LGHDT and CDR2 is YNNKEL (reference sequence). The V gene lost 0 bases and the J gene lost 2 bases, with 14 bases spanning the gap. The CDR3 region is CASSQDEGHPTYEQYF. The CDR3 DNA reads as TGTGCCAGCAGCCAAGATGAGGGGCACCCCACCTACGAGCAGTACTTC.

A note on this clonotype: Given a much more abundant clone one base away, this may be a read error. CDR3 in DNA: TGTACCAGCAGCGCGGGACAGAATCAGCCCCAGCATTTT. Its translation is CTSSAGQNQPQHF. The chain links TRBV9 to TRBJ1-5; 7 bases align to TRBD1. Germline V CDR1 and CDR2: SGDLS, YYNGEE. The CDR3 runs 13 residues.

As to this clonotype: A read error is possible here, since a much larger clone lies one base away. The chain recombines TRBV11-3 with TRBJ2-3; a weak D match, TRBD1 (5 bases). This CDR3 contains 14 residues. Germline V lookup: CDR1 SGHNT, CDR2 YENEEA. CDR3 nucleotide sequence: TGTACCAGCAGCCTCCCGTCGGCCAGGGCCCCGCAGTATTTT. This translates into CTSSLPSARAPQYF.

This clonotype came up once. At one of its ends the junction is not consistent with the germline gene, which may arise from a read error. The gene calls are TRBV6-1 and TRBJ1-5; D might be TRBD1 (6 bases). The CDR3 is 16 residues long. CDR1 MNHNS and CDR2 SASEGT come from the germline V gene. The CDR3 DNA reads as TGTGCCAGCAGGTCCTCCGGGACATCTGGCCATCAGCCCCAGCAGTTT. Translating it yields CASRSSGTSGHQPQQF.

In its sample, this clonotype was seen many times. V and J are TRBV7-9 and TRBJ2-7; D may correspond to TRBD1 or TRBD2 (5 bases each). Germline-derived CDR1 and CDR2 are SEHNR and FQNEAQ (reference sequence). The V end was cut by 3 bases, the J end by 0 bases, with 9 bases between. The CDR3 loop spans 14 amino acids. The CDR3 nucleotides read TGTGCCAGCAGCTTTCAGGGACCCTCCTACGAGCAGTACTTC. Encoded protein: CASSFQGPSYEQYF.

The V call is TRBV24-1, the J call TRBJ2-5, with D unclear. V was trimmed by 0 bases and J by 3 bases, leaving 4 bases between them. The CDR3 totals 13 residues. In germline, CDR1 is KGHDR, CDR2 SFDVKD. CDR3 amino acids: CATSDLTEETQYF. The CDR3 nucleotides are TGTGCCACCAGTGATTTGACAGAAGAGACCCAGTACTTC.

This clonotype was observed many times. This sequence joins TRBV18 and TRBJ1-1; no clear D gene. Germline V CDR1 and CDR2: KGHSH, LQKENI. This CDR3 spans 14 amino acids. V lost 4 bases to trimming and J lost 5 bases, with 14 bases between them. The CDR3 sequence: CASSLVARETEAFF. The CDR3 DNA reads TGTGCCAGCTCACTTGTCGCCCGGGAAACTGAAGCTTTCTTT.

This clonotype came up many times. This chain links TRBV2 with TRBJ1-1; 9 bases match TRBD1. This CDR3 contains 15 residues. CDR1 is SNHLY and CDR2 is FYNNEI in the germline V gene. Trimming removed 6 bases from V and 6 bases from J; junction bases left unmatched: 11. DNA of the CDR3: TGTGCCAGCAGCACCGACAGGGGGGGTTTGTCTGAAGCTTTCTTT. It yields the protein CASSTDRGGLSEAFF.

The chain couples TRBV30 to TRBJ2-5; D is unresolved. The germline V and J ends were trimmed by 3 bases and 6 bases, with 11 bases remaining between them. Germline CDR1 is GTSNPN and CDR2 is SVGIG (reference sequence). CDR3 size: 12 residues. CDR3 sequence reads: CAWSRGAQTQYF. CDR3 DNA sequence: TGTGCCTGGAGCCGCGGAGCACAGACCCAGTACTTC.

This clonotype was counted at least ten times. The chain combines TRBV28 with TRBJ2-3; D remains ambiguous. V lost 3 bases to trimming and J lost 1 base, with 8 bases between them. From germline, CDR1 is MDHEN and CDR2 SYDVKM. This CDR3 region has 14 residues. CDR3 sequence reads: CASSFLVGTDTQYF. CDR3 in DNA: TGTGCCAGCAGTTTTCTAGTGGGCACAGATACGCAGTATTTT.

In this sample, this clonotype turned up many times. The genes are TRBV6-1 and TRBJ2-5, with 7 bases identical to TRBD1. The germline CDR1 and CDR2 sequences are MNHNS and SASEGT. The CDR3 contains 18 residues. The ends lost 5 bases at V and 1 base at J; junction bases unmatched: 16. The CDR3 is CASSSGTVETTRQETQYF. The CDR3 nucleotides read TGTGCCAGCAGTTCGGGGACAGTCGAAACAACCCGCCAAGAGACCCAGTACTTC.

The chain uses TRBV19 and TRBJ1-6, with 10 bases aligning to TRBD1. This CDR3 comprises 16 residues. Germline trimming cut 5 bases from V and 7 bases from J; bases unmatched to any gene: 8. CDR1 LNHDA and CDR2 SQIVND come from the germline V gene (reference sequence). The CDR3 reads CASSSPDRGANSPLHF. Written as DNA, the CDR3 is TGTGCCAGTAGTTCCCCGGACAGGGGGGCGAATTCACCCCTCCACTTT. The full variable domain, its missing parts supplied by reference TRBV19 and TRBJ1-6, is DGGITQSPKYLFRKEGQNVTLSCEQNLNHDAMYWYRQDPGQGLRLIYYSQIVNDFQKGDIAEGYSVSREKKESFPLTVTSAQKNPTAFYLCASSSPDRGANSPLHFGNGTRLTVT.

This clonotype was seen repeatedly, ten times or more. The V gene is TRBV19, the J gene TRBJ1-1; D not resolved. The V gene lost 3 bases and the J gene lost 5 bases, with 16 bases spanning the gap. This CDR3 spans 15 amino acids. CDR1 and CDR2 from the germline V gene are LNHDA and SQIVND (reference sequence). CDR3 loop: CASSILNRAATEAFF. The CDR3 coding sequence is TGTGCCAGTAGTATTCTAAATCGGGCAGCTACTGAAGCTTTCTTT.

This clonotype was seen repeatedly, ten times or more. The chain combines TRBV12-3 or TRBV12-4 with TRBJ2-1; 7 bases match TRBD2. Germline trimming cut 6 bases from V and 1 base from J; bases unmatched to any gene: 6. The CDR3 has 15 residues. The CDR3 coding sequence is TGTGCCAGCAGCCACAGCGGGGCGTCCTACAATGAGCAGTTCTTC. It yields the protein CASSHSGASYNEQFF.

This clonotype came up many times. V and J are TRBV6-1 and TRBJ2-2; D call uncertain. The V gene's germline CDR1 is MNHNS and CDR2 SASEGT. V lost 1 base and J 6 bases, leaving 9 bases between the germline ends. CDR3 length: 14 residues. For the CDR3, the DNA is TGTGCCAGCAGTGAAGGGCTGGAGCCCGGGGAGCTGTTTTTT. Translation: CASSEGLEPGELFF.

This clonotype has just a few counts. This CDR3 is CASSYTQGSGNTIYF. The CDR3 bases are TGTGCCAGCAGCTATACTCAGGGCTCTGGAAACACCATATATTTT. The chain links TRBV7-6 to TRBJ1-3; weak D call: TRBD1 (5 bases). The ends were cut back, 4 bases at V and 0 bases at J, with 10 bases in the middle. This CDR3 region has 15 residues. CDR1 is SGHVS and CDR2 is FNYEAQ in the germline V gene. Combining the CDR3 with reference TRBV7-6 and TRBJ1-3 gives the whole variable domain GAGVSQSPRYKVTKRGQDVALRCDPISGHVSLYWYRQALGQGPEFLTYFNYEAQQDKSGLPNDRFSAERPEGSISTLTIQRTEQRDSAMYRCASSYTQGSGNTIYFGEGSWLTVV.

The sample holds many counts of this clonotype. The chain joins TRBV6-1 to TRBJ2-2, with 9 bases fitting TRBD1. Germline trimming cut 6 bases from V and 3 bases from J; bases unmatched to any gene: 11. The CDR3 consists of 17 residues. Germline CDR1 is MNHNS and CDR2 is SASEGT. CDR3 sequence reads: CASRSGQGLWDTGELFF. As DNA, the CDR3 is TGTGCCAGCAGATCGGGACAGGGTCTTTGGGACACCGGGGAGCTGTTTTTT.

The chain uses TRBV7-9 and TRBJ2-5; the D is unclear. V lost 1 base to trimming and J lost 5 bases, with 5 bases between them. Germline CDR1 is SEHNR and CDR2 is FQNEAQ (reference sequence). The CDR3 is 12 residues long. This CDR3 reads CASSLESETQYF. In nucleotides, the CDR3 is TGTGCCAGCAGCTTAGAGTCCGAGACCCAGTACTTC.

The V and J genes are TRBV5-6 and TRBJ1-3, with D uncertain. The V and J ends lost 1 base and 3 bases respectively, with 8 bases between them. From germline, CDR1 is SGHDT and CDR2 YYEEEE. This CDR3 contains 14 residues. The CDR3 protein is CASSLYTYGNTIYF. The CDR3, as DNA: TGTGCCAGCAGCTTGTACACCTATGGAAACACCATATATTTT.

V and J are TRBV4-1 and TRBJ2-5, with 7 positions matching TRBD1. The CDR3 runs 15 residues. Per the germline V gene, CDR1 is MGHRA and CDR2 is YSYEKL. With V trimmed by 0 bases and J by 5 bases, 6 bases remained unmatched. The chain's CDR3 is CASSQEYRGGETQYF. For the CDR3, the DNA is TGCGCCAGCAGCCAAGAATACAGGGGTGGCGAGACCCAGTACTTC.